This is a list of T cell receptor beta chains from one sample in a study of response to subunit inactivated influenza vaccine. TCRdb redid the calling of the RT-PCR reads with MiXCR, one entry per CDR3 protein. This sample carries 500,000 or so distinct CDR3 sequences, about a tenth of them seen once, and the ten largest clones take 9.5% to 15%. The material was PBMCs from blood, obtained 45 days after vaccination. The origin of the receptors is a man aged 50 to 59 who received an inactivated influenza vaccine. The CDR3 runs from the conserved cysteine through the conserved F or W. A D gene is named only where the DNA matches it firmly. Only some rows state a clone size, as once, few, many or a class for expanded clones.

size: .; D: TRBD1; V: TRBV11-3; J: TRBJ2-5; CDR3: CASSSRDRVETQYF; DNA: TGTGCCAGCAGCTCCCGGGACAGGGTTGAGACCCAGTACTTC
size: many; D: TRBD1; V: TRBV7-9; J: TRBJ1-4; CDR3: CASSANRDRNEKLFF; DNA: TGTGCCAGCAGCGCGAACCGGGACAGGAATGAAAAACTGTTTTTT
size: .; D: TRBD2; V: TRBV27; J: TRBJ2-1; CDR3: CASSLTLAGGHNEQFF; DNA: TGTGCCAGCAGTTTGACCCTAGCGGGAGGCCACAATGAGCAGTTCTTC
size: few; D: .; V: TRBV20-1; J: TRBJ2-7; CDR3: CSARERKSLSYEQYF; DNA: TGCAGTGCTAGAGAGAGGAAGTCCCTATCCTACGAGCAGTACTTC
size: many; D: .; V: TRBV12-3/TRBV12-4; J: TRBJ1-3; CDR3: CASRPLQGPTGNTIYF; DNA: TGTGCCAGCAGGCCTTTACAGGGTCCCACTGGAAACACCATATATTTT
size: few; D: TRBD1; V: TRBV20-1; J: TRBJ1-1; CDR3: CSASQGARSTEAFF; DNA: TGCAGTGCTTCACAGGGGGCGCGGAGTACTGAAGCTTTCTTT
size: many; D: TRBD1; V: TRBV12-3/TRBV12-4; J: TRBJ1-5; CDR3: CASSRGQGKQPQHF; DNA: TGTGCCAGCAGTCGGGGACAGGGGAAACAGCCCCAGCATTTT
size: few; D: .; V: TRBV19; J: TRBJ1-2; CDR3: CASSPSGTSWRGYTF; DNA: TGTGCCAGTAGTCCCTCTGGGACCTCCTGGCGAGGCTACACCTTC
size: many; D: .; V: TRBV9; J: TRBJ2-7; CDR3: CASSPYGGYEQYF; DNA: TGTGCCAGCAGCCCCTATGGGGGATACGAGCAGTACTTC
size: .; D: TRBD1; V: TRBV20-1; J: TRBJ2-5; CDR3: CSAPRTGSETQYF; DNA: TGCAGTGCCCCCAGGACAGGGTCAGAGACCCAGTACTTC
size: few; D: TRBD2; V: TRBV3-1; J: TRBJ2-1; CDR3: CASEAGGPREQFF; DNA: TGTGCCAGCGAGGCGGGGGGGCCTCGGGAGCAGTTCTTC
size: .; D: .; V: TRBV5-1; J: TRBJ2-1; CDR3: CASSLGGYGEQFF; DNA: TGCGCCAGCAGCTTGGGAGGGTACGGTGAGCAGTTCTTC
size: many; D: TRBD2; V: TRBV20-1; J: TRBJ2-3; CDR3: CSAMTGGHDTQYF; DNA: TGCAGTGCAATGACGGGGGGGCACGATACGCAGTATTTT
size: many; D: TRBD1; V: TRBV28; J: TRBJ1-3; CDR3: CASRNRGENGNTIYF; DNA: TGTGCCAGCAGGAACAGGGGCGAAAATGGAAACACCATATATTTT
size: .; D: TRBD2; V: TRBV14; J: TRBJ2-1; CDR3: CASSPGLAGGPSYNEQFF; DNA: TGTGCCAGCAGCCCGGGACTAGCGGGAGGGCCCTCCTACAATGAGCAGTTCTTC
size: .; D: .; V: TRBV5-1; J: TRBJ2-5; CDR3: CASSHGQSQETQYF; DNA: TGCGCCAGCAGCCACGGACAGTCGCAAGAGACCCAGTACTTC
size: many; D: .; V: TRBV4-2; J: TRBJ2-2; CDR3: CASSHPNTGELFF; DNA: TGTGCCAGCAGCCATCCGAACACCGGGGAGCTGTTTTTT
size: many; D: .; V: TRBV5-1; J: TRBJ1-1; CDR3: CASSLVAGANTEAFF; DNA: TGCGCCAGCAGCTTGGTGGCAGGGGCGAACACTGAAGCTTTCTTT
size: few; D: TRBD2; V: TRBV6-1; J: TRBJ2-3; CDR3: CATKRGWTINTQYF; DNA: TGTGCCACCAAGCGGGGGTGGACGATAAATACGCAGTATTTT
size: many; D: .; V: TRBV20-1; J: TRBJ2-7; CDR3: CSASRAYEQYF; DNA: TGCAGTGCTAGCAGGGCCTACGAGCAGTACTTC
size: .; D: TRBD2; V: TRBV5-1; J: TRBJ2-1; CDR3: CASSPVPGLAGGNEQFF; DNA: TGCGCCAGCAGCCCGGTCCCGGGACTAGCGGGGGGCAATGAGCAGTTCTTC
size: .; D: TRBD2; V: TRBV5-1; J: TRBJ2-1; CDR3: CASSLGAQRGAHNEQFF; DNA: TGCGCCAGCAGCTTGGGGGCCCAGCGGGGGGCCCACAATGAGCAGTTCTTC
size: many; D: .; V: TRBV12-3/TRBV12-4; J: TRBJ2-3; CDR3: CASSFGGRSDTQYF; DNA: TGTGCCAGCAGTTTCGGGGGCAGGTCAGATACGCAGTATTTT
size: many; D: TRBD1; V: TRBV29-1; J: TRBJ2-1; CDR3: CSVGQGPFSYNEQFF; DNA: TGCAGCGTGGGACAGGGGCCCTTCTCCTACAATGAGCAGTTCTTC
size: .; D: .; V: TRBV6-1; J: TRBJ2-1; CDR3: CASEGGGQRNEQFF; DNA: TGTGCCAGCGAGGGAGGGGGGCAGCGAAATGAGCAGTTCTTC
size: .; D: TRBD1; V: TRBV5-1; J: TRBJ1-1; CDR3: CASSLGTGWRSEAFF; DNA: TGCGCCAGCAGCTTGGGGACAGGGTGGCGGAGTGAAGCTTTCTTT
size: many; D: .; V: TRBV4-2; J: TRBJ1-1; CDR3: CASSQSNQGSTEAFF; DNA: TGTGCCAGCAGCCAATCTAATCAGGGAAGCACTGAAGCTTTCTTT
size: .; D: .; V: TRBV20-1; J: TRBJ1-5; CDR3: CSASSSQPQHF; DNA: TGCAGTGCTAGTTCTAGTCAGCCCCAGCATTTT
size: .; D: .; V: TRBV5-6; J: TRBJ1-4; CDR3: CASSLSRSNEKLFF; DNA: TGTGCCAGCAGCTTGAGCAGGTCTAATGAAAAACTGTTTTTT
size: .; D: TRBD1; V: TRBV6-5; J: TRBJ2-1; CDR3: CASSFRDREFF; DNA: TGTGCCAGCAGTTTCCGGGACAGGGAGTTCTTC
size: many; D: .; V: TRBV7-2; J: TRBJ1-6; CDR3: CASSPGQRLLNSPLHF; DNA: TGTGCCAGCAGCCCCGGACAGCGCCTTCTTAATTCACCCCTCCACTTT
size: few; D: .; V: TRBV5-1; J: TRBJ1-6; CDR3: CASSRQNSYNSPLHF; DNA: TGCGCCAGCAGCAGACAGAACTCCTATAATTCACCCCTCCACTTT
size: few; D: .; V: TRBV11-3; J: TRBJ2-1; CDR3: CASSSGGTVYNEQFF; DNA: TGTGCCAGCAGCTCCGGCGGGACGGTATACAATGAGCAGTTCTTC
size: few; D: .; V: TRBV20-1; J: TRBJ1-5; CDR3: CSATTDPGGPQHF; DNA: TGCAGTGCTACGACAGACCCAGGCGGGCCCCAGCATTTT
size: few; D: .; V: TRBV20-1; J: TRBJ1-4; CDR3: CSASPQTATNEKLFF; DNA: TGCAGTGCTAGTCCCCAGACAGCGACTAATGAAAAACTGTTTTTT